This TCR beta chain was documented in a study of graft-versus-host responses after intestinal transplantation. The CDR3 totals 11 residues. The germline V gene encodes CDR1 SNHLY and CDR2 FYNNEI. In regard to this clone: A read error may account for a junction end that differs from germline.

The assay was immunoSEQ multiplex PCR, and TCRdb's table has in-frame clones only and misses some. The sample yields 40,000 or so clones, more than 85% seen once. The clonotype comes from a human patient who received an intestinal transplant, so some T cells may come from the graft donor. The V call is TRBV2, the J call TRBJ2-7; D remains unclear. Here the sequenced sample was PBMCs, taken almost 750 days after intestinal transplantation. CDR3 protein: CASSPTASMRF. Here the CDR3 DNA reads TGTGCCAGCAGTCCGACGGCCTCTATGCGCTTC.